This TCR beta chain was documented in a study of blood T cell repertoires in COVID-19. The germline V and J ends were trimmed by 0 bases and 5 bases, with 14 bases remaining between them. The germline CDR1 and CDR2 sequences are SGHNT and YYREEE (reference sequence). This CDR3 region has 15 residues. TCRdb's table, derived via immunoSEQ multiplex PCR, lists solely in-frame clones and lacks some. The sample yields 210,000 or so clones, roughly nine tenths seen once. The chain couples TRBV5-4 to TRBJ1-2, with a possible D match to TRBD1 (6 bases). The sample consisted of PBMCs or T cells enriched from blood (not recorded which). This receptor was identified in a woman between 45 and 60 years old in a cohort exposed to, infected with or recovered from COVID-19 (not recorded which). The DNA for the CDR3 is TGTGCCAGCAGCTTGGGGGGGGGCGCAGTGTATGGCTACACCTTC. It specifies CASSLGGGAVYGYTF. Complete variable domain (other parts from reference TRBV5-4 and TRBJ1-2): ETGVTQSPTHLIKTRGQQVTLRCSSQSGHNTVSWYQQALGQGPQFIFQYYREEENGRGNFPPRFSGLQFPNYSSELNVNALELDDSALYLCASSLGGGAVYGYTFGSGTRLTVV.